This is a list of T cell receptor beta chains from one sample in a study of T cells after yellow fever vaccination. TCRdb fed the 5' RACE reads into MiXCR, producing one record per CDR3 protein. The profile shows just under 85,000 distinct CDR3 sequences, about 14% of them singletons. The sample in question was CD8+ T cells not binding an NS4B(214-222) dextramer, sorted from PBMCs, obtained less than 25 days after the first yellow fever vaccination. The receptors stem from a man aged 18 to 35 who received the YFV17D yellow fever vaccine. Both conserved end residues are part of each CDR3. A D gene is named only where the DNA matches it firmly. Some rows have no size entry. The others give once, few or many, or a class for an expanded clone.

v_call,clone_size,j_call,d_call,cdr3_nt,cdr3_aa
TRBV20-1,few,TRBJ1-2,.,TGCAGTGCTATAGGGGAAATGGGCTACACCTTC,CSAIGEMGYTF
TRBV4-3,.,TRBJ2-1,TRBD1,TGCGCCAGCAGCCAAGTCGGACAGGGGGCGGGGGAGCAGTTCTTC,CASSQVGQGAGEQFF
TRBV5-1,.,TRBJ2-5,.,TGCGCCAGCAGCTTGGTGGGGACGTTGGAGACCCAGTACTTC,CASSLVGTLETQYF
TRBV7-2,.,TRBJ1-5,.,TGTGCCAGCAGCCCCCCCGGAGATCAGCCCCAGCATTTT,CASSPPGDQPQHF
TRBV4-2,.,TRBJ1-3,.,TGTGCCAGCAGCCAAGGCAGGTGGGCAGGGGCCACGATAGGCTCTGGAAACACCATATATTTT,CASSQGRWAGATIGSGNTIYF
TRBV5-1,.,TRBJ2-1,.,TGCGCCAGCAGCACGGGGATCTTTAGAGATGAGCAGTTCTTC,CASSTGIFRDEQFF
TRBV20-1,few,TRBJ2-1,.,TGCAGTGCTAGAGAAGTAGGTCTGCGGAATGAGCAGTTCTTC,CSAREVGLRNEQFF
TRBV12-3/TRBV12-4,.,TRBJ1-2,TRBD1,TGTGCCAGCAGTCCTGGACAGGTCCGCTACACCTTC,CASSPGQVRYTF
TRBV10-3,few,TRBJ2-5,.,TGTGCCATCAGTGAGTCGAATGGAAGTCCAGGGGAGACCCAGTACTTC,CAISESNGSPGETQYF
TRBV6-5,.,TRBJ2-1,TRBD1,TGTGCCAGCAGTTACCGGGGGACAGGGGAGCAGTTCTTC,CASSYRGTGEQFF
TRBV15,.,TRBJ2-5,TRBD1,TGTGCCACCAGCAGAGATGACAGGGGTGAGGAGACCCAGTACTTC,CATSRDDRGEETQYF
TRBV10-3,.,TRBJ2-3,.,TGTGCCATCAGTGAGCCTGGACTCGCAGATACGCAGTATTTT,CAISEPGLADTQYF
TRBV7-8,few,TRBJ2-1,TRBD2,TGTGCCAGCATCCAGTCTAGGGCGGGGGGGTACCTCAATGAGCAGTTCTTC,CASIQSRAGGYLNEQFF
TRBV4-1,.,TRBJ2-1,.,TGCGCCAGCAGCTTACGTCCCGGGACTCTCTACAATGAGCAGTTCTTC,CASSLRPGTLYNEQFF
TRBV6-5,.,TRBJ2-1,.,TGTGCCAGCAGTTACGTGGGGCGATACAATGAGCAGTTCTTC,CASSYVGRYNEQFF
TRBV6-5,few,TRBJ2-5,TRBD1,TGTGCCAGCAGATTATCAGGGGGCGCGGAGACCCAGTACTTC,CASRLSGGAETQYF
TRBV14,.,TRBJ1-6,TRBD1,TGTGCCAGCAGCCAAGACTACAGGGGGAGCTCCTATAATTCACCCCTCCACTTT,CASSQDYRGSSYNSPLHF
TRBV4-1,.,TRBJ2-3,TRBD2,TGCGCCAGCAGCCCCTACTCTAGCGGGGGGACCGGGGGATATACGCAGTATTTT,CASSPYSSGGTGGYTQYF
TRBV7-9,.,TRBJ1-4,.,TGTGCCAGCAGCTTAGGGGAAGGCGGTCGTGGGGATGAAAAACTGTTTTTT,CASSLGEGGRGDEKLFF
TRBV4-1,.,TRBJ1-2,TRBD1,TGCGCCAGCAGCCAAGGACAGGGAGCCTATGGCTACACCTTC,CASSQGQGAYGYTF
TRBV4-1,few,TRBJ2-2,TRBD2,TGCGCCAGCAGCCAAGAAGGGAGGGCGAGGACCGGGGAGCTGTTTTTT,CASSQEGRARTGELFF
TRBV20-1,few,TRBJ2-3,TRBD2,TGCAGTGCTAGAGATCTGAGCGGGGGGGCCGATACGCAGTATTTT,CSARDLSGGADTQYF
TRBV4-3,few,TRBJ2-1,TRBD1,TGCGCCAGCAGCCACTTGGGACAGAGTTACAATGAGCAGTTCTTC,CASSHLGQSYNEQFF
TRBV7-9,few,TRBJ2-1,.,TGTGCCAGCAGCCGTCAAGACAGAGAGAATGAGCAGTTCTTC,CASSRQDRENEQFF
TRBV5-1,.,TRBJ2-3,TRBD2,TGCGCCAGCAGTTCGATGAGCGGGGCCCCAGATACGCAGTATTTT,CASSSMSGAPDTQYF
TRBV6-5,few,TRBJ2-3,TRBD1,TGTGCCAGTAGGACAGGGTCTAGCACAGATACGCAGTATTTT,CASRTGSSTDTQYF
TRBV3-1,few,TRBJ1-2,TRBD1,TGTGCCAGCAGCCAACGTGGGACAGGGTTTGGCTACACCTTC,CASSQRGTGFGYTF
TRBV5-1,many,TRBJ1-5,.,TGCGCCAGCAGCTTGGCCGGGGGCAGCAATCAGCCCCAGCATTTT,CASSLAGGSNQPQHF
TRBV15,few,TRBJ2-7,TRBD1,TGTGCCACCAGCCCTTATGCAGGGGGTAGCTCCTACGAGCAGTACTTC,CATSPYAGGSSYEQYF
TRBV10-3,few,TRBJ2-1,.,TGTGCCATCAGTGAGTCGGGTCCTCAGAGCAACTACAATGAGCAGTTCTTC,CAISESGPQSNYNEQFF
TRBV5-1,few,TRBJ2-5,.,TGCGCCAGCAGCTCGATCAGGGGTCTACGGGTCGAAGAGACCCAGTACTTC,CASSSIRGLRVEETQYF